A single sample is the source of the 23 T cell receptor beta chains below, sequenced in a study of Graves' ophthalmopathy and Graves' hyperthyroidism. As the template, RNA transcripts were used to amplify TCR beta CDR3 regions. Investigators did first-round RT-PCR with HTBI primers, then second-round multiplex PCR. TCRdb recomputed calls from the multiplex PCR reads with MiXCR, one row per CDR3 protein. Seen here are around 1.1 million distinct CDR3 sequences, 35% to 40% observed once, and the top ten hold around 10%. The sequencing sample was made of peripheral blood or thyroid tissue (not recorded which). These TCRs come from an adult man with Graves' hyperthyroidism.

This clonotype was counted ten times or more. The genes are TRBV6-5 and TRBJ1-2; 8 bases match TRBD1. Germline V gene lookup returns CDR1 MNHEY and CDR2 SVGAGI. This CDR3 has 15 amino acids. The V segment lost 5 bases and the J segment 7 bases; nucleotides outside the gene matches: 12. The CDR3 nucleotides are TGTGCCAGCAGTGGGAAGGGACAGGCGGCGCGTGGCTACACCTTC. Translation gives CASSGKGQAARGYTF.

As DNA, the CDR3 is TGTGCCATCAGTGAGGCAGGACAGGGGTATTCACCCCTCCACTTT. Protein product: CAISEAGQGYSPLHF. V gene TRBV10-3 combines with J gene TRBJ1-6; 9 bases agree with TRBD1. CDR1 is ENHRY, CDR2 SYGVKD, per germline. This CDR3 contains 15 residues. Trimming removed 2 bases from V and 8 bases from J; junction bases left unmatched: 4.

The chain joins TRBV2 to TRBJ2-2; D gene ambiguous. With 5 bases removed from V and 4 bases from J, the gap between germline ends came to 8 bases. CDR3 length: 13 residues. CDR1 SNHLY and CDR2 FYNNEI come from the germline V gene. The CDR3 coding sequence is TGTGCCAGCAGTTACGCGGCCACCGGGGAGCTGTTTTTT. It is translated as CASSYAATGELFF.

The table lists this clonotype with many counts. At one boundary the junction diverges from the germline segment, which might be a read error. This chain uses TRBV20-1 with TRBJ1-3; TRBD1 might be the D (5 bases). The length of the CDR3 is 12 residues. Per the germline V gene, CDR1 is DFQATT and CDR2 is SNEGSKA (reference sequence). The CDR3 spells CSARDDRRRGNF. The DNA for the CDR3 is TGCAGTGCTAGAGACGACCGACGGCGGGGGAACTTT.

This clonotype was counted at least ten times. The V call is TRBV9, the J call TRBJ1-1; TRBD1 is a possible D gene (5 bases). The germline CDR1 and CDR2 sequences are SGDLS and YYNGEE. The ends were cut back, 4 bases at V and 4 bases at J, with 20 bases in the middle. The CDR3 sequence is 16 residues long. The CDR3 protein is CASSRRQIGGSTEAFF. The CDR3 DNA sequence: TGTGCCAGCAGCCGGAGACAGATAGGTGGATCCACTGAAGCTTTCTTT.

Regarding this clonotype: A much larger clone differs by one base, so this may be a read error. The J gene is TRBJ2-7, the V gene TRBV2, with D maybe TRBD2 (6 bases). The germline V and J ends were trimmed by 3 bases and 3 bases, with 15 bases remaining between them. The germline CDR1 and CDR2 sequences are SNHLY and FYNNEI. This CDR3 is 15 amino acids long. CDR3 in amino acids: CASSDFPRGVYEQYF. In DNA form, the CDR3 reads TGTGCCAGCAGTGATTTCCCGCGGGGTGTCTACGAGCAGTACTTC.

This clonotype came up many times. The rearrangement links TRBV6-1 to TRBJ1-2, with D uncertain. The CDR3 consists of 12 residues. In germline, CDR1 is MNHNS, CDR2 SASEGT. Trimming took 8 bases from V and 4 from J, leaving 11 bases between them. CDR3 bases: TGTGCCAGCCGGCGGGAAAGCTATGGCTACACCTTC. It codes for CASRRESYGYTF.

This clonotype was detected ten times or more. The chain joins TRBV10-3 to TRBJ2-2; no clear D gene. The CDR3 is 13 amino acids. The germline V gene has CDR1 ENHRY and CDR2 SYGVKD. Trimming shortened V by 5 bases and J by 4 bases, and 8 bases separated the two germline ends. CDR3 loop: CAISPPGTGELFF. CDR3 nucleotide sequence: TGTGCCATCAGTCCCCCAGGCACCGGGGAGCTGTTTTTT.

The chain recombines TRBV29-1 with TRBJ2-7; 7 bases match TRBD1. Germline lookup yields CDR1 SQVTM and CDR2 ANQGSEA. With V trimmed by 7 bases and J by 0 bases, 6 bases remained unmatched. CDR3 size: 13 residues. This CDR3 is CSAEGQPSYEQYF. CDR3 in DNA: TGCAGCGCTGAGGGACAGCCCTCCTACGAGCAGTACTTC.

The gene calls are TRBV5-1 and TRBJ2-6, with a possible D match to TRBD2 (5 bases). Trimming removed 9 bases from V and 0 bases from J, with 13 bases in between. The germline CDR1 and CDR2 sequences are SGHRS and YFSETQ. This CDR3 contains 15 residues. The CDR3 here is CAIRSGSSGANVLTF. DNA of the CDR3: TGCGCCATTCGATCGGGAAGCTCTGGGGCCAACGTCCTGACTTTC.

In this sample, this clonotype turned up a few times. The chain combines TRBV28 with TRBJ1-5; D is uncertain. Germline values: CDR1 MDHEN, CDR2 SYDVKM. CDR3 size: 12 residues. Trimming removed 3 bases from V and 6 bases from J, with 6 bases in between. The CDR3: CASSFGFQPQHF. CDR3 sequence (DNA): TGTGCCAGCAGTTTTGGGTTTCAGCCCCAGCATTTT.

The chain recombines TRBV6-2 or TRBV6-3 with TRBJ1-2; D uncertain. The CDR3 extends over 17 amino acids. The germline CDR1 and CDR2 sequences are MNHEY and SVGEGT. V lost 4 bases, J lost 2 bases, and 20 bases lay in between. CDR3 sequence reads: CASSWRTMHALNYGYTF. The CDR3 DNA follows: TGTGCCAGCAGTTGGAGGACGATGCATGCCCTGAACTATGGCTACACCTTC.

The chain carries TRBV4-1 and TRBJ2-7, with D tentatively TRBD1 (6 bases). Deletions cut 6 bases from V and 2 bases from J, with 26 bases between. The CDR3 runs 18 residues. Germline lookup yields CDR1 MGHRA and CDR2 YSYEKL. The CDR3 region has the DNA TGCGCCAGCAGACAGGACGGGCCCGGGTGGGGGCCTCCCTACGAGCAGTACTTC. It is translated as CASRQDGPGWGPPYEQYF.

In its sample, this clonotype was seen a few times. This chain joins TRBV5-4 and TRBJ2-7, with 8 bases matching TRBD2. The germline CDR1 and CDR2 sequences are SGHNT and YYREEE (reference sequence). The CDR3 length is 15 residues. The J segment lost 3 bases and the V segment lost 4 bases, leaving 9 bases of the junction unmatched. The CDR3 sequence is CASSHVAGGNYEQYF. CDR3 DNA sequence: TGTGCCAGCAGCCACGTGGCGGGGGGAAACTACGAGCAGTACTTC. The full variable domain, completed using reference TRBV5-4 and TRBJ2-7, is ETGVTQSPTHLIKTRGQQVTLRCSSQSGHNTVSWYQQALGQGPQFIFQYYREEENGRGNFPPRFSGLQFPNYSSELNVNALELDDSALYLCASSHVAGGNYEQYFGPGTRLTVT.

Regarding this clonotype: No conserved phenylalanine or tryptophan is present at the end of the CDR3, so a read error is the likely explanation. It is unclear where the CDR3 begins or ends on the DNA, so no DNA is shown, and the CDR3 is as TCRdb lists it. CDR3 sequence: CSVEAEGM. This chain connects TRBV29-1 to TRBJ1-1. Per germline, CDR1 SQVTM and CDR2 ANQGSEA. The CDR3 adds up to 8 amino acids, both ends counted.

This clonotype was counted between two and nine times. This chain links TRBV12-3 or TRBV12-4 with TRBJ2-5; the D gene is possibly TRBD2 (6 bases). This CDR3 comprises 14 residues. Trimming removed 3 bases from V and 5 bases from J, with 13 bases in between. The CDR3 coding sequence is TGTGCCAGCAGTTTTGGGGGGTTTTACGAGACCCAGTACTTC. Encoded protein: CASSFGGFYETQYF.

The V and J genes are TRBV28 and TRBJ1-4; perhaps TRBD1 as D (5 bases). This CDR3 spans 13 amino acids. The V gene's germline CDR1 is MDHEN and CDR2 SYDVKM. Trimming left V 2 bases short and J 6 bases short, with 7 bases between. The CDR3 DNA reads as TGTGCCAGCAGTTTAGGGGACTATGAAAAACTGTTTTTT. It codes for CASSLGDYEKLFF.

This clonotype was observed at least ten times. The V call is TRBV25-1, the J call TRBJ1-4, with D possibly TRBD1 on 6 matching bases. Germline V gene sequence: CDR1 MGHDK, CDR2 SYGVNS. Trimming took 1 base from V and 8 from J, leaving 14 bases between them. CDR3 length: 15 amino acids. CDR3 region: CASSESTGSYEKLFF. Written as DNA, the CDR3 is TGTGCCAGCAGTGAATCGACAGGATCTTACGAAAAACTGTTTTTT.

The chain uses TRBV15 and TRBJ2-5; 10 bases map to TRBD1. V gave up 2 bases and J gave up 5 bases; unmatched junction bases: 8. Germline assignment: CDR1 LNHNV and CDR2 YYDKDF (reference sequence). The length of the CDR3 is 16 residues. CDR3 residues: CATSRRTGGRGETQYF. In DNA, the CDR3 is TGTGCCACCAGCAGAAGGACAGGGGGGAGGGGGGAGACCCAGTACTTC. Variable domain in full (rest from reference TRBV15 and TRBJ2-5): DAMVIQNPRYQVTQFGKPVTLSCSQTLNHNVMYWYQQKSSQAPKLLFHYYDKDFNNEADTPDNFQSRRPNTSFCFLDIRSPGLGDTAMYLCATSRRTGGRGETQYFGPGTRLLVL.

This chain links TRBV9 with TRBJ1-5, with D unclear. CDR3 length: 14 amino acids. CDR1 and CDR2 from the germline V gene are SGDLS and YYNGEE. Between the trimmed V and J ends, which lost 2 bases and 11 bases, there was a span of 17 bases. The DNA of the CDR3 is TGTGCCAGCAGCGTCGCGGGCAGTCAAGAGACCCAGCATTTT. Encoded protein: CASSVAGSQETQHF.

This clonotype was seen many times. The gene calls are TRBV14 and TRBJ2-7; D unclear. Germline V CDR1 and CDR2: SGHDN, FVKESK. This CDR3 is 14 amino acids long. V was shortened by 1 base and J by 5 bases, with 12 bases between the two germline ends. The CDR3 region is CASSQVASTHEQYF. Here the CDR3 DNA reads TGTGCCAGCAGCCAAGTCGCTAGTACCCACGAGCAGTACTTC.

The chain uses TRBV14 and TRBJ1-1; no reliable D call. CDR3 size: 13 residues. Trimming shortened V by 8 bases and J by 1 base, and 11 bases separated the two germline ends. CDR1 is SGHDN, CDR2 FVKESK, per germline. CDR3 in amino acids: CASSGEPNTEAFF. CDR3 in DNA: TGTGCCAGCTCAGGAGAACCGAACACTGAAGCTTTCTTT.

The chain employs TRBV10-3 and TRBJ2-3, with 9 bases lining up with TRBD2. Germline CDR1 is ENHRY and CDR2 is SYGVKD. With 5 bases clipped from V and 2 bases from J, the junction kept 8 bases outside the gene matches. This CDR3 has 16 amino acids. The CDR3 nucleotides are TGTGCCATCAGTTTCCGGTTAGCGGGAGTCACAGATACGCAGTATTTT. Protein product: CAISFRLAGVTDTQYF.